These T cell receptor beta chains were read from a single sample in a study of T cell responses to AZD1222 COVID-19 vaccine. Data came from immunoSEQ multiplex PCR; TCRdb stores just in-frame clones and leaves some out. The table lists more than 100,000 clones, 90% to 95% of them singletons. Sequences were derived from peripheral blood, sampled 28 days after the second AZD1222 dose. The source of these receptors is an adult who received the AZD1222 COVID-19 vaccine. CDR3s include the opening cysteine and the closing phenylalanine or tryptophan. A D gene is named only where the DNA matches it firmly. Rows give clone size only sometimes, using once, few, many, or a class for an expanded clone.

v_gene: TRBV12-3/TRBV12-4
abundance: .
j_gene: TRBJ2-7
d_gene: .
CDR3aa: CASSSIAPPGQYF
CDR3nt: TGTGCCAGCAGTTCGATAGCGCCACCCGGCCAGTACTTC

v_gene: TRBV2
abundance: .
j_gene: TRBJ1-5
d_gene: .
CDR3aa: CASSDFLGGPQHF
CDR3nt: TGTGCCAGCAGTGATTTTTTGGGCGGGCCCCAGCATTTT

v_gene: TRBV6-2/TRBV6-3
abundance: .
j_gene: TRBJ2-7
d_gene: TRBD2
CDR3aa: CASSFIAGAREQYF
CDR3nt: TGTGCCAGCAGTTTTATAGCGGGAGCAAGAGAGCAGTACTTC

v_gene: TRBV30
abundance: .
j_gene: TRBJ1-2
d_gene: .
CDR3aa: CAWSKAQGLSYGYTF
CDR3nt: TGTGCCTGGAGTAAGGCGCAGGGCCTGAGCTATGGCTACACCTTC

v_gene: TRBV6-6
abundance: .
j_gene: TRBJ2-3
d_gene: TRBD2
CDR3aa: CASSPQTSGRDTQYF
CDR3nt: TGTGCCAGCAGTCCCCAGACTAGCGGGAGAGATACGCAGTATTTT

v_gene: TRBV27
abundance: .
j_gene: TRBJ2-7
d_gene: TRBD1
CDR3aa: CASSIRQGAYEQYF
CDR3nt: TGTGCCAGCAGTATCAGACAGGGCGCCTACGAGCAGTACTTC

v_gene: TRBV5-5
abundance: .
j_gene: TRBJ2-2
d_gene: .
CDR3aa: CASSFRAGPRLNTNTGELFF
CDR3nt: TGTGCCAGCAGCTTCCGGGCAGGGCCTCGCCTAAATACGAACACCGGGGAGCTGTTTTTT

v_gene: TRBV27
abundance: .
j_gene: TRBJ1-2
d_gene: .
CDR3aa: CASSKQAGPGHYGYTF
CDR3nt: TGTGCCAGCAGTAAACAGGCAGGGCCAGGTCACTATGGCTACACCTTC

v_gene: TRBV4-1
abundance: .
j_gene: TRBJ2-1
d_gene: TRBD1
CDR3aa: CASSQVHGTGGRNEQFF
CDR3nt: TGCGCCAGCAGCCAAGTCCACGGGACAGGGGGACGCAATGAGCAGTTCTTC

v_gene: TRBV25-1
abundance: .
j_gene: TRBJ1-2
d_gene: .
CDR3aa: CASSGGSGYTF
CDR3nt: TGTGCCAGCAGTGGCGGATCTGGCTACACCTTC

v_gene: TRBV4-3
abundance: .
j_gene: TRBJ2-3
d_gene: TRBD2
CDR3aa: CASSPVAGDTQYF
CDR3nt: TGCGCCAGCAGCCCGGTAGCGGGAGATACGCAGTATTTT

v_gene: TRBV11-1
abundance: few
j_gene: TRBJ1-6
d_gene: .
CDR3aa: CASSLESYSPLHF
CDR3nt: TGTGCCAGCAGCTTGGAGAGTTACTCACCCCTCCACTTT

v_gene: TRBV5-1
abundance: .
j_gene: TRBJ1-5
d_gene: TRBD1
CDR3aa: CASSLLPGGQGRQPQHF
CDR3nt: TGCGCCAGCAGCTTGCTCCCGGGTGGACAGGGGAGGCAGCCCCAGCATTTT

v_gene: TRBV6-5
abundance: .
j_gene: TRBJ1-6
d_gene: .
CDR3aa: CASTGSYNSPLHF
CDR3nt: TGTGCCAGCACTGGCTCCTATAATTCACCCCTCCACTTT

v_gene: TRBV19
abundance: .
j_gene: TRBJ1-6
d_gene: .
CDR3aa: CASSLGRTRDSPLHF
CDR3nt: TGTGCCAGTAGTCTGGGACGCACTCGAGATTCACCCCTCCACTTT

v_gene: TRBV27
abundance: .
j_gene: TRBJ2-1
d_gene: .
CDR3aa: CASSSPWVQFF
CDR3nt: TGTGCCAGCAGTTCCCCTTGGGTGCAGTTCTTC

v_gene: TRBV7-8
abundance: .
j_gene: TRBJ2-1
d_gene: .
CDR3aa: CASSSGARGRNEQFF
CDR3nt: TGTGCCAGCAGCTCCGGGGCCCGAGGTCGCAATGAGCAGTTCTTC

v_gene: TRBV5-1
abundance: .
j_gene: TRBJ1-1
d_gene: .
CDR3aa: CASLGHTDTEAFF
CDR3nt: TGCGCCAGCCTGGGTCACACGGACACTGAAGCTTTCTTT

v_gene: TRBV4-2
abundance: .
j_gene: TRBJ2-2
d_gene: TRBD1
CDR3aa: CASSQNRRGQTGELFF
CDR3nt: TGTGCCAGCAGCCAAAACCGTAGGGGGCAAACCGGGGAGCTGTTTTTT

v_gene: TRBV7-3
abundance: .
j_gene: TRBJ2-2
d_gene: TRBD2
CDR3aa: CASSPSGRAATGELFF
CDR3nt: TGTGCCAGCAGCCCCAGCGGGAGGGCCGCCACCGGGGAGCTGTTTTTT

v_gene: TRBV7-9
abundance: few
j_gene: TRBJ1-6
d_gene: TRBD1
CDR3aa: CASSGTVDNSPLHF
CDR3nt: TGTGCCAGCAGCGGGACAGTAGATAATTCACCCCTCCACTTT

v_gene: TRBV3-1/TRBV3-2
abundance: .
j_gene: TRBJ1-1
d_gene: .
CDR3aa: CASSPLYGRGLLRMNTEAFF
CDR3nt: TGTGCCAGCAGTCCCTTGTATGGTAGGGGACTGTTGAGGATGAACACTGAAGCTTTCTTT

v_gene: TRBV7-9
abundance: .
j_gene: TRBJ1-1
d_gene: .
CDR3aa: CASRSENTEAFF
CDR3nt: TGTGCCAGCAGGTCAGAGAACACTGAAGCTTTCTTT

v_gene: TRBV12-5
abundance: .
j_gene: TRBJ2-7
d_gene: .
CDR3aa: CASGSSPSYEQYF
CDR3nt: TGTGCTAGTGGTTCCTCACCTTCCTACGAGCAGTACTTC

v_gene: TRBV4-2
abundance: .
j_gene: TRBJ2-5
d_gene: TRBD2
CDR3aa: CASSQVLLAEETQYF
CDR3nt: TGTGCCAGCAGCCAAGTTCTACTAGCGGAAGAGACCCAGTACTTC

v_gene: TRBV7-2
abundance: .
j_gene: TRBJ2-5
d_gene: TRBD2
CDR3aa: CASSLSLAGGGTQYF
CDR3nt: TGTGCCAGCAGCTTATCGTTAGCGGGGGGCGGGACCCAGTACTTC

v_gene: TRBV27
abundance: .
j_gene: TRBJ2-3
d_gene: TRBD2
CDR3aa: CASSYSTSAPTDTQYF
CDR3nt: TGTGCCAGCAGTTATTCGACTAGCGCCCCCACAGATACGCAGTATTTT

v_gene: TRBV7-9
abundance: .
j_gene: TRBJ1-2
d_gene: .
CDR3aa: CASSLANYGYTF
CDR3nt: TGTGCCAGCAGCTTAGCTAACTATGGCTACACCTTC

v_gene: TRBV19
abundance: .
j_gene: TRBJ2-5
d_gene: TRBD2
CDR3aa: CASSMGLAVTQETQYF
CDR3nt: TGTGCCAGTAGTATGGGACTAGCGGTTACCCAAGAGACCCAGTACTTC

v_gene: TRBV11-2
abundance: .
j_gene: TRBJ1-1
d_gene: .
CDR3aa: CASSLVRGTEAFF
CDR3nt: TGTGCCAGCAGCTTAGTGAGGGGAACTGAAGCTTTCTTT

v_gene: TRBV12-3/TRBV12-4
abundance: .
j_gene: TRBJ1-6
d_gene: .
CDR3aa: CASSWQWDSPLHF
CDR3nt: TGTGCCAGCAGTTGGCAATGGGATTCACCCCTCCACTTT

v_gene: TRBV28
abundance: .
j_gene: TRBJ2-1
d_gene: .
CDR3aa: CASSSTGPFNHNEQFF
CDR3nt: TGTGCCAGCAGTTCCACGGGTCCATTCAATCACAATGAGCAGTTCTTC